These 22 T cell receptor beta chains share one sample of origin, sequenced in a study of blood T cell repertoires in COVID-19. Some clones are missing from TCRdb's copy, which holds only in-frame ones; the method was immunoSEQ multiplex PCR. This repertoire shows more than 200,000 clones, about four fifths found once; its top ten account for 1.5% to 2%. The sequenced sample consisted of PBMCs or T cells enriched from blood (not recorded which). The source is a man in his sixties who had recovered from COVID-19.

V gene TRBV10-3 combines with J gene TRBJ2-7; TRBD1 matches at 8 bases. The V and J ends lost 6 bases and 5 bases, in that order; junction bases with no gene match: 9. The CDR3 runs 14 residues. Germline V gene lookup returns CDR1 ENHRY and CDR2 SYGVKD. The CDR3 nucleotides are TGTGCCATCAGAGGACGGGACAGGTCCGACGAGCAGTACTTC. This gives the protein CAIRGRDRSDEQYF.

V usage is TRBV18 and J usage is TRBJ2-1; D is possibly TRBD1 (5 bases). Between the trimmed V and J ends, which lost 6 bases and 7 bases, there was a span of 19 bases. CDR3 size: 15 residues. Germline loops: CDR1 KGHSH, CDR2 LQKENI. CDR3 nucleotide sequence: TGTGCCAGCTCCTCTCGGACACTGGTTTCGAATGAGCAGTTCTTC. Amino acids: CASSSRTLVSNEQFF.

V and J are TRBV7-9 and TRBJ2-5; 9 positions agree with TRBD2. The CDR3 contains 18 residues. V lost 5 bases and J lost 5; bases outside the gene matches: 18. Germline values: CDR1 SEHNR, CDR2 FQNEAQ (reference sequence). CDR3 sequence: CASSPGRQGAGGLETQYF. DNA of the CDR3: TGTGCCAGCAGCCCAGGGCGACAAGGCGCGGGGGGGCTGGAGACCCAGTACTTC.

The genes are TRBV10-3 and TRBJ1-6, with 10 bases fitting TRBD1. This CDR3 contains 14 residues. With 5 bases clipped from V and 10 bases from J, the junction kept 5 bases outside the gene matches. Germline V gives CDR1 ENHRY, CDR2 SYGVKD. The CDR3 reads CAISTGTGESPLHF. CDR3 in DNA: TGTGCCATCAGTACCGGGACAGGGGAATCACCCCTCCACTTT.

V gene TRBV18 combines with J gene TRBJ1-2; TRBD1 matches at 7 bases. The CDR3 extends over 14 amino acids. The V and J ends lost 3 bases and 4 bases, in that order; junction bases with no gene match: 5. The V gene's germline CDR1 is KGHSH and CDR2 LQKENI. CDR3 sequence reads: CASSPGDSFYGYTF. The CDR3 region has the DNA TGTGCCAGCTCACCGGGGGACAGCTTCTATGGCTACACCTTC. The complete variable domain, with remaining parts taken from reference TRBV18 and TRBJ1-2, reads NAGVMQNPRHLVRRRGQEARLRCSPMKGHSHVYWYRQLPEEGLKFMVYLQKENIIDESGMPKERFSAEFPKEGPSILRIQQVVRGDSAAYFCASSPGDSFYGYTFGSGTRLTVV.

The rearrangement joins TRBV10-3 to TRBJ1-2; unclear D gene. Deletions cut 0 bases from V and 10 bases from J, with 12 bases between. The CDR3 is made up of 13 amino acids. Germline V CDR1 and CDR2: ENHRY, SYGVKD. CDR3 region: CAISESSPGIYTF. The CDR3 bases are TGTGCCATCAGTGAGTCGAGTCCGGGAATCTACACCTTC.

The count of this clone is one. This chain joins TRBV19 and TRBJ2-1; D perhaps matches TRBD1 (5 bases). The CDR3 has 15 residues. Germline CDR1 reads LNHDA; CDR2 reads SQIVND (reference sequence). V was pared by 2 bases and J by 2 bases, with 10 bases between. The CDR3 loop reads CASSIQGFAYNEQFF. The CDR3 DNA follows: TGTGCCAGTAGTATACAGGGCTTCGCCTACAATGAGCAGTTCTTC.

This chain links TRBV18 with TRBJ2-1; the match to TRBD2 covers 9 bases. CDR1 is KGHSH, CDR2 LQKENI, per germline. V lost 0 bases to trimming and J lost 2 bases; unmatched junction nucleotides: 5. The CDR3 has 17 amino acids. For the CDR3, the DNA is TGTGCCAGCTCACCACCGGGTGAGCGGGGGGCCTACAATGAGCAGTTCTTC. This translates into CASSPPGERGAYNEQFF.

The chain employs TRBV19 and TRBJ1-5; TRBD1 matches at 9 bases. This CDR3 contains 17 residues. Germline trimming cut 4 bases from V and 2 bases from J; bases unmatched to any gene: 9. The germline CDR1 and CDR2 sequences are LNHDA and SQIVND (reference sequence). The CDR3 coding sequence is TGTGCCAGTAGTACGCTCACAGGGGGCTTAGGCAATCAGCCCCAGCATTTT. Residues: CASSTLTGGLGNQPQHF.

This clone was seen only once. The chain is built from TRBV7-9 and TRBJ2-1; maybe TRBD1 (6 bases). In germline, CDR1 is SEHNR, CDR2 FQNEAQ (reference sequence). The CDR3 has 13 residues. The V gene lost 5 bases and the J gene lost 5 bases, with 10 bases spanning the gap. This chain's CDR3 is CASSTGQNNEQFF. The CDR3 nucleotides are TGTGCCAGCAGCACCGGACAGAACAATGAGCAGTTCTTC.

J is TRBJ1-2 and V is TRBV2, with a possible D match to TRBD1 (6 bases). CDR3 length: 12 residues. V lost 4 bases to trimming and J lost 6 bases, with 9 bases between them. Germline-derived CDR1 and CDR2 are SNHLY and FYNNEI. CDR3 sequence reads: CASSVRQDGYTF. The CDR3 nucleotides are TGTGCCAGCAGTGTAAGACAGGATGGCTACACCTTC.

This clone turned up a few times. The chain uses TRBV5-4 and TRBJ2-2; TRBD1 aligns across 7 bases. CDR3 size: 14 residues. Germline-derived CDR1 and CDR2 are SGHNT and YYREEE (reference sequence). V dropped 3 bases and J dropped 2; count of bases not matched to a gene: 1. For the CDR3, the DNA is TGTGCCAGCAGCTGGGACAGAAACACCGGGGAGCTGTTTTTT. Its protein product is CASSWDRNTGELFF.

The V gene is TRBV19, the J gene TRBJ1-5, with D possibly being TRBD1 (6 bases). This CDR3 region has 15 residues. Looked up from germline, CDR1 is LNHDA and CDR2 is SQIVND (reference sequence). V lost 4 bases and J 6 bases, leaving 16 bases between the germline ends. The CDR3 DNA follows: TGTGCCAGTAGTACTCCCCTGGGGGGGGCTCAGCCCCAGCATTTT. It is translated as CASSTPLGGAQPQHF.

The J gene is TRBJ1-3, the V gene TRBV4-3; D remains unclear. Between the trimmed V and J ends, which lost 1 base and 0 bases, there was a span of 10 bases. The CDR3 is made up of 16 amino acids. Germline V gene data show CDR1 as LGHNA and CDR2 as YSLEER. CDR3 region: CASSQGAGFSGNTIYF. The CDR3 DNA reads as TGCGCCAGCAGCCAAGGTGCGGGATTCTCTGGAAACACCATATATTTT.

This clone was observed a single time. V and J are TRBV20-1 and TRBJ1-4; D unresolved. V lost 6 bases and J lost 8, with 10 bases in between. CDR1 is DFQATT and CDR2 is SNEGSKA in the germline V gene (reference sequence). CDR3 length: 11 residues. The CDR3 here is CSAPRSEKLFF. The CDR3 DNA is TGCAGTGCCCCCCGTTCCGAAAAACTGTTTTTT.

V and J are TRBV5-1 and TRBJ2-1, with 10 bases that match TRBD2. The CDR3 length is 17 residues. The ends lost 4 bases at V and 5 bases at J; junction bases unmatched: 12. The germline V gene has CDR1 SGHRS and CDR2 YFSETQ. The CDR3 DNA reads TGCGCCAGCAGCCGGCTGGGTAGCGGGGGGTCCCACAATGAGCAGTTCTTC. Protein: CASSRLGSGGSHNEQFF.

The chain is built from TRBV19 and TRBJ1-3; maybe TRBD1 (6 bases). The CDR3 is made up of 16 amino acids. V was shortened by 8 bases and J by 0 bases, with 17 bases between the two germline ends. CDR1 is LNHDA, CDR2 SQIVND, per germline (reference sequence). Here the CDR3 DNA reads TGTGCCAGTCTAAGTCAGGGGCTAAGCTCTGGAAACACCATATATTTT. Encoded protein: CASLSQGLSSGNTIYF.

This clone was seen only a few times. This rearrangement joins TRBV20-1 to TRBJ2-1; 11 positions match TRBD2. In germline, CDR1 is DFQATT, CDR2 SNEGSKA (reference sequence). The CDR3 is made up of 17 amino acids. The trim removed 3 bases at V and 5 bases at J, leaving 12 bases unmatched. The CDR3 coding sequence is TGCAGTGCTAGTGACCCTAGCCGACTAGCGGGGCACAATGAGCAGTTCTTC. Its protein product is CSASDPSRLAGHNEQFF.

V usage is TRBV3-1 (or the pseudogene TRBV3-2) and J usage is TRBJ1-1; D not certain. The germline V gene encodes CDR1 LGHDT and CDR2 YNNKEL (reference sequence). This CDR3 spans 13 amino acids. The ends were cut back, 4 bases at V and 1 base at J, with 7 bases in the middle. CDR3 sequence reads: CASSLGGNTEAFF. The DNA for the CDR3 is TGTGCCAGCAGCCTTGGAGGGAACACTGAAGCTTTCTTT.

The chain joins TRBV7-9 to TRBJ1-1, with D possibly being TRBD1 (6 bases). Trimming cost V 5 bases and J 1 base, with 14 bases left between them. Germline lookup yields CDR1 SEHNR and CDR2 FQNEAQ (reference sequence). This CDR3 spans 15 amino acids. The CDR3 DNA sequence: TGTGCCAGCAGCCCCAAATGGACAGCGAACACTGAAGCTTTCTTT. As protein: CASSPKWTANTEAFF.

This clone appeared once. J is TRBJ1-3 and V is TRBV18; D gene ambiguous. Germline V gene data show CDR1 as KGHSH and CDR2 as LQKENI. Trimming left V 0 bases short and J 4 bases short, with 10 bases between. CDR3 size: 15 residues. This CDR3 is CASSPPAGSGNTIYF. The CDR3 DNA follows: TGTGCCAGCTCACCACCCGCGGGATCCGGAAACACCATATATTTT.

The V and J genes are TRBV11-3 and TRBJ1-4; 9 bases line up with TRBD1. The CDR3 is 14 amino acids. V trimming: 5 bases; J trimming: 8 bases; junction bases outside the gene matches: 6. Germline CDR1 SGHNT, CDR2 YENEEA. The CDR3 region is CASSTGTGNEKLFF. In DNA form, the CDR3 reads TGTGCCAGCAGCACAGGGACAGGGAACGAAAAACTGTTTTTT.